This T cell receptor (beta chain) is from a study of monozygotic twins with inflammatory bowel disease. For this clonotype: Antigen unknown.

TCRdb reprocessed the 5' RACE reads, with one entry per CDR3 protein and no DNA. The sample yields about 41,000 distinct CDR3 sequences, of which the top ten take up approximately 5.8%. Whole-blood RNA isolation (total RNA) proceeded without T cell sorting. Notes on the study in general: Distinguishing T cell subtypes was not possible. Healthy co-twins showed greater TCRbeta diversity (inverse Simpson) than IBD patients.

This CDR3 is built from 15 residues. Germline V lookup: CDR1 SGHNT, CDR2 YYREEE (reference sequence). The chain carries TRBV5-4 and TRBJ1-1; the D call of TRBD1 rests on TCRdb alone, since no DNA is present to check it. The sample was blood. This clonotype originated in a human donor with ulcerative colitis or Crohn's disease, or a healthy co-twin of an affected twin (not recorded which). Here the CDR3 reads CASSLVFGGAAEAFF.